This note documents a single T cell receptor beta chain sequence. Produced via immunoSEQ multiplex PCR; TCRdb's table is partial and in-frame only. Among 150,000 or so clones listed, about 87% were seen once. The source of the sample is a study of T cell responses to AZD1222 COVID-19 vaccine. This CDR3 contains 12 residues. Trimming pared 1 base from V and 8 bases from J, leaving 5 bases between. This TCR derives from an adult in good health. This sequence joins TRBV12-3 or TRBV12-4 and TRBJ1-4; D gene uncertain. The specimen was peripheral blood, collected on day 0 of AZD1222 vaccination. As DNA, the CDR3 is TGTGCCAGCAGTTTAGTAGGGGAAAAACTGTTTTTT. Its translation: CASSLVGEKLFF.